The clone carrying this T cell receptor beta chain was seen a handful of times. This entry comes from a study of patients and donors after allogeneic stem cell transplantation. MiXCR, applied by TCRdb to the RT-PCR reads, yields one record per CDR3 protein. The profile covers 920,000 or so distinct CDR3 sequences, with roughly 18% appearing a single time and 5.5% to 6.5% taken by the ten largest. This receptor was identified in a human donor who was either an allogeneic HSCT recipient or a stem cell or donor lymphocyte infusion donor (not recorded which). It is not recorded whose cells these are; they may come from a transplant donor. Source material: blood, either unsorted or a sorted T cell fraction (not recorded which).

The DNA for the CDR3 is TGTGCCACCGTTCCAGGGAGTCTTGCCGAGCAGTACTTC. Its protein product is CATVPGSLAEQYF. The V gene is TRBV12-3 or TRBV12-4, the J gene TRBJ2-7; D is possibly TRBD1 or TRBD2 (5 bases each). This CDR3 is 13 amino acids long. V lost 10 bases and J 6 bases, leaving 19 bases between the germline ends.